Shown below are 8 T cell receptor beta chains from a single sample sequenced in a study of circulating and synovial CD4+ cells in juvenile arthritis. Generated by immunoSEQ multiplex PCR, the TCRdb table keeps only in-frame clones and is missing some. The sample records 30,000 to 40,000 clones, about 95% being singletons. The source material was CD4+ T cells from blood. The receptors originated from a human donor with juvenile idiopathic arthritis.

Here the CDR3 DNA reads TGTGCCAGCAGCCGGTCCGGCGGCGGGGACAGTTACCTCTATGGCTACACCTTC. It is translated as CASSRSGGGDSYLYGYTF. This chain uses TRBV4-2 with TRBJ1-2, with 7 bases fitting TRBD1. This CDR3 comprises 18 residues. Trimming cost V 4 bases and J 4 bases; bases outside gene matches: 18. CDR1 is LGHNA and CDR2 is YNFKEQ in the germline V gene.

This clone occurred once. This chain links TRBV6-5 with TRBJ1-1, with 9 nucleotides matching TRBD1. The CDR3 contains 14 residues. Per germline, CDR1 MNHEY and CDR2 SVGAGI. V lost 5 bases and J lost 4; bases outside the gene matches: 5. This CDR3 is CASSPNRGPTEAFF. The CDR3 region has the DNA TGTGCCAGCAGTCCAAACAGGGGGCCCACTGAAGCTTTCTTT.

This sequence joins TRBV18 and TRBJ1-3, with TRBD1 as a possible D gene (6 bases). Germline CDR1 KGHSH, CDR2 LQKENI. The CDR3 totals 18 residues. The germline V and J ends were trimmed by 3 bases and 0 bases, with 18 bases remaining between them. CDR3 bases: TGTGCCAGCTCACCTCTCGTAGCAGGGGTGAGCTCTGGAAACACCATATATTTT. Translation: CASSPLVAGVSSGNTIYF.

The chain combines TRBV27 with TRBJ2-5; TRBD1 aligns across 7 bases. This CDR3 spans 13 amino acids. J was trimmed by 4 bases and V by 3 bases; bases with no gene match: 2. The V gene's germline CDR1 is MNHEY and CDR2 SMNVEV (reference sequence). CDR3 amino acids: CASSFRGRETQYF. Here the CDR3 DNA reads TGTGCCAGCAGTTTTAGGGGGCGAGAGACCCAGTACTTC.

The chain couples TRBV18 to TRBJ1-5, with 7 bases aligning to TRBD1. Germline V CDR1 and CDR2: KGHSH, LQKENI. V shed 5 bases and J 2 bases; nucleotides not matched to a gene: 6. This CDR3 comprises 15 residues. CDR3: CASSGDSPRNQPQHF. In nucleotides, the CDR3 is TGTGCCAGCTCAGGGGACAGTCCTCGCAATCAGCCCCAGCATTTT.

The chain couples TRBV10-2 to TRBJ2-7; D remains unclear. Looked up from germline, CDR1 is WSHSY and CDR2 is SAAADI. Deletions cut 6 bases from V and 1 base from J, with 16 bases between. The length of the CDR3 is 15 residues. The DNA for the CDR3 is TGCGCCAGCAGCCCTTGGATCTGGAGTTCCTACGAGCAGTACTTC. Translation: CASSPWIWSSYEQYF.

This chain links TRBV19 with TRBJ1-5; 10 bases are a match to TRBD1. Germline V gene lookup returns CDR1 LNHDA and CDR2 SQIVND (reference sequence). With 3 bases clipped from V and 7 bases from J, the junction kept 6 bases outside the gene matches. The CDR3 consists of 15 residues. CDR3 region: CASSIRTGGGQPQHF. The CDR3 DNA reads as TGTGCCAGTAGTATCAGGACAGGGGGGGGGCAGCCCCAGCATTTT.

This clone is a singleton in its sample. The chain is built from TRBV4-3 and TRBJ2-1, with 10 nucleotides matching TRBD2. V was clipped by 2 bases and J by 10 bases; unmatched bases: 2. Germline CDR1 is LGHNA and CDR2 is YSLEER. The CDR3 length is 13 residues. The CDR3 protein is CASSQLAGGEQFF. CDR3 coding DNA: TGCGCCAGCAGCCAATTAGCGGGGGGCGAGCAGTTCTTC.